This T cell receptor (beta chain) stems from a study of neurological immune-mediated disorders. CDR3 length equals 15 residues. V gave up 1 base and J gave up 0 bases, with 9 bases separating them. CDR1 and CDR2 from the germline V gene are KGHSH and LQKENI. TCRdb re-derived calls from the 5' RACE reads in MiXCR, one entry per CDR3 protein. The repertoire has roughly 71,000 distinct CDR3 sequences, 3% to 5% of them found once; the top ten carry 1.3%. This clonotype was observed at least ten times. The sequence derives from a man aged 25-45 years with multiple sclerosis. The sequenced sample consisted of PBMCs. The chain employs TRBV18 and TRBJ1-1; D might be TRBD1 (5 bases). For the CDR3, the DNA is TGTGCCAGCTCACCACTCGACAGCGTGAACACTGAAGCTTTCTTT. Protein: CASSPLDSVNTEAFF. Full variable domain (rest looked up from reference TRBV18 and TRBJ1-1): NAGVMQNPRHLVRRRGQEARLRCSPMKGHSHVYWYRQLPEEGLKFMVYLQKENIIDESGMPKERFSAEFPKEGPSILRIQQVVRGDSAAYFCASSPLDSVNTEAFFGQGTRLTVV.